Each of the 27 T cell receptor beta chains below was sequenced from the same sample in a study of beta chain features in type 1 diabetes. These receptors have no known antigen. Expressed TCRB transcripts were sequenced because the isolated RNA had all been reverse transcribed beforehand. Using immunoSEQ multiplex PCR, the repertoire was profiled, and TCRdb retains in-frame clones only, with some absent. The sample lists more than 550,000 clones, around 15% occurring once. Study findings and constraints: In every one of the four CD4+ subsets, TCRB CDR3s were moderately but significantly shorter in Type 1 diabetes patients.

Sequenced material: naive CD4+ T cells from blood. These receptors all stem from a man aged 18 to 30 with type 1 diabetes.

This clone showed up just a few times. The rearrangement joins TRBV11-2 to TRBJ1-2; TRBD1 is a possible D gene (5 bases). This CDR3 has 12 amino acids. Between the trimmed V and J ends, which lost 5 bases and 8 bases, there was a span of 12 bases. Germline CDR1 SGHAT, CDR2 FQNNGV. The CDR3 coding sequence is TGTGCCAGCAGCCCCGAGGGGTACGGCTACACCTTC. It yields the protein CASSPEGYGYTF.

The chain has TRBV28 and TRBJ1-5; D gene unclear. Germline CDR1 reads MDHEN; CDR2 reads SYDVKM. This CDR3 contains 14 residues. V gave up 0 bases and J gave up 9 bases, with 12 bases separating them. CDR3 sequence: CASSLWGDSRPQHF. The CDR3 DNA follows: TGTGCCAGCAGTTTATGGGGTGATTCCCGGCCCCAGCATTTT. The full variable domain, its missing parts supplied by reference TRBV28 and TRBJ1-5, is DVKVTQSSRYLVKRTGEKVFLECVQDMDHENMFWYRQDPGLGLRLIYFSYDVKMKEKGDIPEGYSVSREKKERFSLILESASTNQTSMYLCASSLWGDSRPQHFGDGTRLSIL.

The sample holds a few counts of this clone. The rearrangement joins TRBV18 to TRBJ2-7, with 9 nucleotides matching TRBD2. The CDR3 has 15 amino acids. Germline V CDR1 and CDR2: KGHSH, LQKENI. The junction had 5 bases not matched to a gene; V was cut back by 0 bases and J by 5 bases. Here the CDR3 reads CASSPPGLAPNEQYF. CDR3 DNA sequence: TGTGCCAGCTCACCACCGGGACTAGCTCCCAACGAGCAGTACTTC. The variable domain in full, completed from reference TRBV18 and TRBJ2-7, reads NAGVMQNPRHLVRRRGQEARLRCSPMKGHSHVYWYRQLPEEGLKFMVYLQKENIIDESGMPKERFSAEFPKEGPSILRIQQVVRGDSAAYFCASSPPGLAPNEQYFGPGTRLTVT.

J is TRBJ1-2 and V is TRBV27; D is unclear. CDR1 is MNHEY and CDR2 is SMNVEV in the germline V gene (reference sequence). The CDR3 consists of 14 residues. The V end lost 0 bases, the J end lost 4 bases, and 9 bases lay between the germline ends. The CDR3 DNA reads as TGTGCCAGCAGTTTATCTGCGGAGTCCTATGGCTACACCTTC. This codes for CASSLSAESYGYTF.

The rearrangement joins TRBV7-2 to TRBJ2-3; D call uncertain. This CDR3 is 14 amino acids long. Deletions cut 5 bases from V and 4 bases from J, with 13 bases between. Germline V gives CDR1 SGHTA, CDR2 FQGNSA. This CDR3 is CASSPGLGPDTQYF. The CDR3 nucleotides are TGTGCCAGCAGCCCCGGATTGGGTCCAGATACGCAGTATTTT.

The table lists this clone with a few counts. This chain links TRBV7-9 with TRBJ2-7, with 13 nucleotides matching TRBD2. Germline-derived CDR1 and CDR2 are SEHNR and FQNEAQ (reference sequence). J gave up 7 bases and V 8 bases, and 14 bases lay outside the gene matches. The CDR3 consists of 16 residues. The CDR3 reads CASLPRTSGSGLEQYF. CDR3 sequence (DNA): TGTGCCAGCCTCCCTCGGACTAGCGGGAGCGGATTGGAGCAGTACTTC.

This clone was detected a few times. The chain couples TRBV30 to TRBJ2-1; no reliable D call. Germline V lookup: CDR1 GTSNPN, CDR2 SVGIG (reference sequence). CDR3 size: 12 residues. The ends were cut back, 4 bases at V and 7 bases at J, with 11 bases in the middle. In DNA form, the CDR3 reads TGTGCCTGGATACCAACGTGGAATGAGCAGTTCTTC. Amino acids: CAWIPTWNEQFF. The full variable domain, in which reference TRBV30 and TRBJ2-1 provide the parts outside the CDR3, is SQTIHQWPATLVQPVGSPLSLECTVEGTSNPNLYWYRQAAGRGLQLLFYSVGIGQISSEVPQNLSASRPQDRQFILSSKKLLLSDSGFYLCAWIPTWNEQFFGPGTRLTVL.

The chain employs TRBV28 and TRBJ1-1; D is unclear. This CDR3 contains 16 residues. V lost 3 bases and J 1 base, leaving 15 bases between the germline ends. The germline CDR1 and CDR2 sequences are MDHEN and SYDVKM. The CDR3 reads CASSFPPAGPNTEAFF. The CDR3 coding sequence is TGTGCCAGCAGTTTTCCCCCGGCAGGCCCGAACACTGAAGCTTTCTTT. Looking up the rest from reference TRBV28 and TRBJ1-1 gives the full variable domain: DVKVTQSSRYLVKRTGEKVFLECVQDMDHENMFWYRQDPGLGLRLIYFSYDVKMKEKGDIPEGYSVSREKKERFSLILESASTNQTSMYLCASSFPPAGPNTEAFFGQGTRLTVV.

This clone has a single count. This chain joins TRBV20-1 and TRBJ1-2; no clear D gene. The CDR3 loop spans 11 amino acids. The germline V gene has CDR1 DFQATT and CDR2 SNEGSKA (reference sequence). Trimming removed 4 bases at V and 5 bases at J, with 8 bases between. CDR3 bases: TGCAGTGCTACCCAGGCGTATGGCTACACCTTC. Encoded protein: CSATQAYGYTF.

This clone has more than one count but fewer than ten. The J gene is TRBJ2-7, the V gene TRBV7-2; a possible D gene is TRBD2 (5 bases). Germline assignment: CDR1 SGHTA and CDR2 FQGNSA. The ends were cut back, 5 bases at V and 3 bases at J, with 17 bases in the middle. The CDR3 length is 15 residues. The CDR3 coding sequence is TGTGCCAGCAGCCCGATAGCGTCGGGGAACTACGAGCAGTACTTC. It translates to CASSPIASGNYEQYF. Supplemented by reference TRBV7-2 and TRBJ2-7, the full variable domain reads GAGVSQSPSNKVTEKGKDVELRCDPISGHTALYWYRQSLGQGLEFLIYFQGNSAPDKSGLPSDRFSAERTGGSVSTLTIQRTQQEDSAVYLCASSPIASGNYEQYFGPGTRLTVT.

The rearrangement uses TRBV4-1 and TRBJ2-3; D is unresolved. Germline CDR1 and CDR2: MGHRA and YSYEKL. The CDR3 runs to 13 residues. V lost 3 bases, J lost 4 bases, and 8 bases lay in between. CDR3 in amino acids: CASSHHGADTQYF. As DNA, the CDR3 is TGCGCCAGCAGCCACCATGGAGCAGATACGCAGTATTTT.

This clone was picked up a small number of times. The genes are TRBV25-1 and TRBJ2-1, with 9 positions matching TRBD1. V lost 1 base, J lost 4 bases, and 8 bases stayed unmatched. The CDR3 loop spans 17 amino acids. Per germline, CDR1 MGHDK and CDR2 SYGVNS. In DNA, the CDR3 is TGTGCCAGCAGTGAATTAAGGGGACAGGGAGGTTACAATGAGCAGTTCTTC. Translation gives CASSELRGQGGYNEQFF.

As regards this clone: This CDR3 is also generated by other DNA sequences in the sample. The rearrangement joins TRBV30 to TRBJ2-2; TRBD2 aligns across 7 bases. After removal of 0 bases from V and 1 base from J, the junction contained 2 bases not matched to a gene. Germline V lookup: CDR1 GTSNPN, CDR2 SVGIG (reference sequence). There are 15 residues in the CDR3. CDR3 sequence: CAWSVLAENTGELFF. CDR3 sequence (DNA): TGTGCCTGGAGTGTGCTAGCGGAGAACACCGGGGAGCTGTTTTTT.

This clone turned up a few times. This sequence joins TRBV6-5 and TRBJ2-5; D is possibly TRBD2 (6 bases). CDR1 and CDR2 (germline): MNHEY, SVGAGI. The CDR3 has 12 residues. V shed 6 bases and J shed 5 bases, with 10 bases lying between them. The CDR3 coding sequence is TGTGCCAGCAGGACTAGGATGGAGACCCAGTACTTC. Translated: CASRTRMETQYF.

V usage is TRBV29-1 and J usage is TRBJ2-7, with D tentatively TRBD1 (7 bases). The length of the CDR3 is 12 residues. V was clipped by 8 bases and J by 2 bases, with 13 bases between them. The V gene's germline CDR1 is SQVTM and CDR2 ANQGSEA. CDR3 in DNA: TGCAGCATAAGCAGGGGGGCCTACGAGCAGTACTTC. Translation gives CSISRGAYEQYF.

This chain uses TRBV29-1 with TRBJ1-2, with D perhaps matching TRBD1 (5 bases). CDR1 and CDR2 from the germline V gene are SQVTM and ANQGSEA. The CDR3 covers 15 residues. Trimming left V 7 bases short and J 4 bases short, with 22 bases between. For the CDR3, the DNA is TGCAGCGCGAGGCAGGGAGAAGGTATTGGCTATGGCTACACCTTC. This encodes CSARQGEGIGYGYTF. Filled out from reference TRBV29-1 and TRBJ1-2, the complete variable domain reads SAVISQKPSRDICQRGTSLTIQCQVDSQVTMMFWYRQQPGQSLTLIATANQGSEATYESGFVIDKFPISRPNLTFSTLTVSNMSPEDSSIYLCSARQGEGIGYGYTFGSGTRLTVV.

The rearrangement links TRBV30 to TRBJ2-7; tentative D call: TRBD1 (6 bases). Germline V CDR1 and CDR2: GTSNPN, SVGIG (reference sequence). Trimming shortened V by 4 bases and J by 4 bases, and 8 bases separated the two germline ends. This CDR3 is 11 amino acids long. The CDR3 coding sequence is TGTGCCTGGATACAGGGTTACGAGCAGTACTTC. Protein product: CAWIQGYEQYF.

Note on this clone: A single base separates this from a much larger clone, so it may be a read error. Other DNA sequences in this sample translate to the same CDR3. The rearrangement joins TRBV18 to TRBJ1-1; D gene uncertain. From germline, CDR1 is KGHSH and CDR2 LQKENI. Trimming removed 3 bases at V and 1 base at J, with 6 bases between. The CDR3 contains 13 residues. The DNA of the CDR3 is TGTGCCAGCTCACCGCCAGGGAACACTGAAGCTTTCTTT. This gives the protein CASSPPGNTEAFF.

The rearrangement joins TRBV5-4 to TRBJ1-2; 8 bases are shared with TRBD1. This CDR3 comprises 14 residues. The junction had 6 bases not matched to a gene; V was cut back by 0 bases and J by 8 bases. Germline CDR1 and CDR2: SGHNT and YYREEE (reference sequence). This CDR3 reads CASSLAQGARGYTF. The CDR3 DNA is TGTGCCAGCAGCTTGGCCCAGGGGGCAAGAGGCTACACCTTC.

This clone has a handful of counts. The sample carries other DNA sequences with the same CDR3. V usage is TRBV2 and J usage is TRBJ2-2; TRBD1 might be the D (5 bases). The CDR3 runs to 13 residues. Trimming shortened V by 6 bases and J by 4 bases, and 9 bases separated the two germline ends. Germline V gene sequence: CDR1 SNHLY, CDR2 FYNNEI. The CDR3 spells CASRQGPTGELFF. CDR3 coding DNA: TGTGCCAGCAGGCAGGGCCCCACCGGGGAGCTGTTTTTT.

This chain uses TRBV5-4 with TRBJ2-6, with TRBD2 matching over 8 bases. The germline V gene encodes CDR1 SGHNT and CDR2 YYREEE (reference sequence). The ends lost 3 bases at V and 4 bases at J; junction bases unmatched: 9. The CDR3 is 17 amino acids. CDR3 bases: TGTGCCAGCAGCTCGGGGGGGGTTGGCAGAGGGGCCAACGTCCTGACTTTC. Its translation is CASSSGGVGRGANVLTF.

The chain employs TRBV5-1 and TRBJ2-3; D unresolved. Germline V gene sequence: CDR1 SGHRS, CDR2 YFSETQ. CDR3 length: 14 residues. V lost 4 bases and J lost 6, with 15 bases in between. CDR3 nucleotides: TGCGCCAGCAGCATGGCAGGCGGCGAGGATACGCAGTATTTT. It translates to CASSMAGGEDTQYF.

This chain joins TRBV28 and TRBJ2-6; TRBD1 or TRBD2 may be the D gene (5 bases each). The CDR3 has 14 residues. Germline V gives CDR1 MDHEN, CDR2 SYDVKM. Trimming cost V 6 bases and J 4 bases, with 10 bases left between them. The CDR3 protein is CASRLRGGANVLTF. In DNA, the CDR3 is TGTGCCAGCAGGCTGAGGGGAGGGGCCAACGTCCTGACTTTC.

The chain joins TRBV9 to TRBJ1-1; 7 nucleotides line up with TRBD1. V lost 3 bases and J lost 1; bases outside the gene matches: 9. CDR1 SGDLS and CDR2 YYNGEE come from the germline V gene. This CDR3 has 16 residues. CDR3 sequence: CASSAKAGGANTEAFF. In nucleotides, the CDR3 is TGTGCCAGCAGCGCAAAAGCAGGGGGTGCGAACACTGAAGCTTTCTTT.

The CDR3 sequence is CASSARQAGEKLFF. CDR3 nucleotides: TGTGCCAGCAGCGCGCGACAGGCGGGTGAAAAACTGTTTTTT. The rearrangement joins TRBV7-2 to TRBJ1-4; weak D call: TRBD1 (6 bases). This CDR3 contains 14 residues. V lost 5 bases and J lost 7, with 14 bases in between. The V gene's germline CDR1 is SGHTA and CDR2 FQGNSA.

This clone has a handful of counts. This chain joins TRBV5-1 and TRBJ2-1; D call uncertain. Trimming cost V 0 bases and J 7 bases, with 8 bases left between them. The CDR3 totals 13 residues. Germline V gene lookup returns CDR1 SGHRS and CDR2 YFSETQ. CDR3 in amino acids: CASSLAPENEQFF. The CDR3 DNA is TGCGCCAGCAGCTTGGCCCCAGAAAATGAGCAGTTCTTC. Full variable domain (rest looked up from reference TRBV5-1 and TRBJ2-1): KAGVTQTPRYLIKTRGQQVTLSCSPISGHRSVSWYQQTPGQGLQFLFEYFSETQRNKGNFPGRFSGRQFSNSRSEMNVSTLELGDSALYLCASSLAPENEQFFGPGTRLTVL.

The rearrangement uses TRBV5-4 and TRBJ2-1; TRBD2 agrees at 11 bases. The ends lost 4 bases at V and 2 bases at J; junction bases unmatched: 2. The CDR3 covers 15 residues. Germline V lookup: CDR1 SGHNT, CDR2 YYREEE (reference sequence). The CDR3 DNA is TGTGCCAGCAGCGAGGGACTAGCGGCCTACAATGAGCAGTTCTTC. This encodes CASSEGLAAYNEQFF.